Given below is one T cell receptor beta chain in context. What it recognizes is unknown. The data stem from a study of T-cell memory formation after mild COVID-19. Study at large: Each donor largely had its own TCR clusters.

Germline values: CDR1 LNHDA, CDR2 SQIVND (reference sequence). CDR3 size: 15 residues. Trimming left V 4 bases short and J 0 bases short, with 7 bases between. Sample barcodes and UMIs were carried by the TCR alpha and TCR beta cDNA libraries that 5'RACE generated with constant-segment primers. TCRdb re-called the 5' RACE reads with MiXCR, one entry per CDR3 protein. Here the sample spans 120,000 to 150,000 distinct CDR3 sequences, roughly 6.2% being singletons. General observations from the study: Day 15 to 85 contracting clones showed balanced CD4/CD8; later expanders leaned CD4+. Some SARS-CoV-2-responding clones were already detected in memory before infection.

The chain links TRBV19 to TRBJ1-6; D may be TRBD1 (5 bases). Sequencing input: PBMCs or a T cell subset sorted from them (not recorded which). This clonotype was sampled from an adult woman who had mild COVID-19 (a few samples of this study predate the infection). Cell type and time point are not known. CDR3 bases: TGTGCCAGTAGTACAGGGAGCTCCTATAATTCACCCCTCCACTTT. Its protein product is CASSTGSSYNSPLHF.